This T cell receptor beta chain stems from a study of PD-L1 blockade in urothelial cancer. Clones were sequenced by immunoSEQ multiplex PCR, and TCRdb holds only the in-frame ones, with some missing. Of tens of thousands of clones listed, roughly 82% are singletons. This sample comprised PBMCs, obtained around atezolizumab (anti-PD-L1) treatment. This receptor was identified in a man aged 55 to 70 with urothelial cancer.

The CDR3 nucleotides are TGTGCCAGCAGCCCTAATGACAAGGCTGATGGCTACACCTTC. The encoded protein is CASSPNDKADGYTF. The chain has TRBV7-6 and TRBJ1-2, with D hard to call. The CDR3 is 14 residues long. Trimming removed 5 bases from V and 6 bases from J, with 16 bases in between. Per germline, CDR1 SGHVS and CDR2 FNYEAQ.